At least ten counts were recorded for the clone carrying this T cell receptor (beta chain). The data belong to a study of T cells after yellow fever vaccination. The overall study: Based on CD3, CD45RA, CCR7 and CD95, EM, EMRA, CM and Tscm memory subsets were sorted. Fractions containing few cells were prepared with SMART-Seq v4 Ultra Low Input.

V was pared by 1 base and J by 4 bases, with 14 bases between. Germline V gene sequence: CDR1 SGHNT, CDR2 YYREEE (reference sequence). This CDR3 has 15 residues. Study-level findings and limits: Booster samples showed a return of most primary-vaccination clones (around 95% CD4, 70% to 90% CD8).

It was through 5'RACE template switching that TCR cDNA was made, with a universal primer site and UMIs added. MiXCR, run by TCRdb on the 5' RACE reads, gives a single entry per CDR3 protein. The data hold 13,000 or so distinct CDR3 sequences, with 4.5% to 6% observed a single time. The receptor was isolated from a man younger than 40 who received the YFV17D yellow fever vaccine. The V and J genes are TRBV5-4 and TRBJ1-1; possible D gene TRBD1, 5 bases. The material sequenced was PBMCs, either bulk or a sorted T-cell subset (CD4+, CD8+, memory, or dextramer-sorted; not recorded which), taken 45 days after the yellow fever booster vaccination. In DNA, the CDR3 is TGTGCCAGCAGCTTGCCCCACGAGGGGCTCACTGAAGCTTTCTTT. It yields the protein CASSLPHEGLTEAFF.